Shown below are 6 T cell receptor beta chains from a single sample sequenced in a study of radiotherapy plus CTLA-4 blockade in lung cancer. Profiling relied on immunoSEQ multiplex PCR, and the TCRdb table lists in-frame clones only, not all of them. The data hold 24,000 or so clones, with about three quarters observed a single time. Sequencing was performed on peripheral blood, taken from a patient treated with radiotherapy plus ipilimumab. Receptors originate from a human donor with non-small cell lung cancer who had stable disease on radiotherapy plus ipilimumab.

The J gene is TRBJ1-5, the V gene TRBV5-1; D is uncertain. This CDR3 has 16 amino acids. Looked up from germline, CDR1 is SGHRS and CDR2 is YFSETQ. The ends were cut back, 0 bases at V and 0 bases at J, with 10 bases in the middle. The CDR3 here is CASSLGPRNSNQPQHF. The CDR3 DNA sequence: TGCGCCAGCAGCTTGGGTCCGAGGAATAGCAATCAGCCCCAGCATTTT.

This sequence joins TRBV7-3 and TRBJ1-5; D is unresolved. Germline V gene lookup returns CDR1 SGHTA and CDR2 FQGTGA. The CDR3 totals 13 residues. V was clipped by 5 bases and J by 3 bases, with 8 bases between them. CDR3 nucleotide sequence: TGTGCCAGCAGCGCCGGGGACAATCAGCCCCAGCATTTT. It is translated as CASSAGDNQPQHF.

V gene TRBV2 combines with J gene TRBJ2-5; D unresolved. Germline V gives CDR1 SNHLY, CDR2 FYNNEI. The CDR3 sequence is 14 residues long. The V gene lost 4 bases and the J gene lost 1 base, with 10 bases spanning the gap. The CDR3 DNA is TGTGCCAGCAGTGTGGAAAGAGTCCAAGAGACCCAGTACTTC. This sequence encodes CASSVERVQETQYF.

V and J are TRBV4-1 and TRBJ2-5, with 13 positions matching TRBD2. The CDR3 is made up of 17 amino acids. Germline CDR1 MGHRA, CDR2 YSYEKL. V lost 2 bases, J lost 2 bases, and 5 bases stayed unmatched. The chain's CDR3 is CASSQPGLAGVQETQYF. CDR3 nucleotides: TGCGCCAGCAGCCAACCAGGACTAGCGGGAGTGCAAGAGACCCAGTACTTC.

In this sample, this clone turned up a few times. The chain employs TRBV5-6 and TRBJ2-5, with 8 positions matching TRBD2. Germline V gene lookup returns CDR1 SGHDT and CDR2 YYEEEE. The CDR3 runs to 13 residues. J lost 9 bases, V lost 4 bases, and 8 bases had no gene match. The CDR3 DNA reads TGTGCCAGCAGCCCCGGGAGGGCAACGGCCCAGTACTTC. This encodes CASSPGRATAQYF.

The chain links TRBV7-2 to TRBJ1-5, with 8 bases aligning to TRBD1. Trimming cost V 5 bases and J 3 bases; bases outside gene matches: 6. Germline lookup yields CDR1 SGHTA and CDR2 FQGNSA. The CDR3 runs to 15 residues. CDR3 DNA sequence: TGTGCCAGCAGCCTGATGACAGGGGACAATCAGCCCCAGCATTTT. As protein: CASSLMTGDNQPQHF.